This T cell receptor beta chain is drawn from a study of T cells after yellow fever vaccination. The wider study: SMART-Seq v4 Ultra Low Input served to prepare low-cell-number fractions.

As to this clonotype: Antigen specificity is unknown.

V lost 7 bases, J lost 1 base, and 20 bases lay in between. The germline V gene has CDR1 SGHTA and CDR2 FQGNSA. The CDR3 has 16 amino acids. Study-wide results and caveats: Repertoires obtained by FACS sorting could include abundant clonotypes that entered as contaminants from the bulk population. Most primary-vaccination clones reappeared after the booster (around 95% CD4, 85% to 90% CD8).

A single record per CDR3 protein comes from TCRdb applying MiXCR to the 5' RACE reads. Among approximately 550,000 distinct CDR3 sequences listed, roughly 21% were seen once. The rearrangement uses TRBV7-2 and TRBJ2-7; the D gene is possibly TRBD1 (6 bases). The specimen was PBMCs, collected 15 days after the yellow fever booster vaccination. The clonotype originates from a man aged 30 to 39 who received the YFV17D yellow fever vaccine. The CDR3 sequence is CASKFTDWTESYEQYF. DNA for the CDR3: TGTGCCAGCAAATTCACCGACTGGACAGAATCCTACGAGCAGTACTTC.